These T cell receptor beta chains were read from a single sample in a study of T cell responses to AZD1222 COVID-19 vaccine. This table comes from immunoSEQ multiplex PCR, and its TCRdb copy is limited to in-frame clones, with some not included. The sample comprises about 120,000 clones, more than 75% of which are singletons, and 6% to 8% rests with the top ten. The sequencing here drew on peripheral blood, taken on day 0 of AZD1222 vaccination. These receptors came from an adult in good health. CDR3s include the opening cysteine and the closing phenylalanine or tryptophan. Fields, in order: clone size, V gene, J gene, D gene, CDR3 protein, CDR3 DNA. A D gene is named only where the DNA matches it firmly. Expanded clones are given a class, and other clones once, few, many or no size at all.

.,TRBV3-1/TRBV3-2,TRBJ2-7,.,CASSSDINLFNEQYF,TGTGCCAGCAGCTCCGACATAAACCTTTTCAACGAGCAGTACTTC
.,TRBV4-1,TRBJ1-2,TRBD1,CASSQGISWTGDNYGYTF,TGCGCCAGCAGCCAAGGGATATCATGGACAGGGGATAACTATGGCTACACCTTC
.,TRBV5-4,TRBJ2-5,.,CASSLAKGISQETQYF,TGTGCCAGCAGCTTGGCCAAAGGGATCAGCCAAGAGACCCAGTACTTC
.,TRBV4-1,TRBJ2-1,.,CASSQDTYNEQFF,TGCGCCAGCAGCCAAGATACATACAATGAGCAGTTCTTC
.,TRBV15,TRBJ2-3,.,CATSGFMDTQYF,TGTGCCACCAGCGGGTTCATGGATACGCAGTATTTT
few,TRBV3-1/TRBV3-2,TRBJ1-1,.,CASSSLVNTEAFF,TGTGCCAGCAGCTCCCTCGTGAACACTGAAGCTTTCTTT
.,TRBV13,TRBJ1-1,TRBD1,CASSLGQNEAFF,TGTGCCAGCAGCTTGGGACAGAATGAAGCTTTCTTT
.,TRBV30,TRBJ2-7,.,CAWSRQDYEQYF,TGTGCCTGGAGTAGGCAGGATTACGAGCAGTACTTC
.,TRBV6-5,TRBJ2-7,.,CASTLDRRISYEQYF,TGTGCCAGCACCTTGGACAGACGAATCTCCTACGAGCAGTACTTC
.,TRBV5-1,TRBJ1-2,TRBD1,CASSRSRDRGYGYTF,TGCGCCAGCAGCAGAAGCCGGGACAGGGGCTATGGCTACACCTTC
.,TRBV19,TRBJ2-1,TRBD1,CASSIFRGQGLNEQFF,TGTGCCAGTAGTATTTTCAGGGGACAGGGTTTGAATGAGCAGTTCTTC
.,TRBV3-1/TRBV3-2,TRBJ2-3,.,CASSQAGINTQYF,TGTGCCAGCAGCCAAGCAGGGATTAATACGCAGTATTTT
.,TRBV11-2,TRBJ1-4,TRBD1,CASSTGQGTVGEKLFF,TGTGCCAGCAGCACCGGACAGGGGACCGTGGGTGAAAAACTGTTTTTT